This is a list of T cell receptor beta chains from one sample in a study of T cell repertoires in cytomegalovirus infection. MiXCR was run by TCRdb on the reads, yielding one entry per CDR3 protein. The sample has over 450,000 distinct CDR3 sequences; approximately 10% are singletons. Sequenced material: PBMCs. These receptors were collected from a human donor in good health (CMV status not recorded). Some clones in this sample may be carry-over from other donors' samples. Each CDR3 is given without its conserved first and last residue. Each record gives: V gene, CDR3 protein.

v_gene: TRBV24-1
CDR3aa: ATSDGTDTQY

v_gene: TRBV7-2
CDR3aa: ASSYYLAGGRMDEQF

v_gene: TRBV29-1
CDR3aa: SVIRTSGTYEQY

v_gene: TRBV30
CDR3aa: AWSVGGYNEQF

v_gene: TRBV29-1
CDR3aa: SAPPTGDRERNTEAF

v_gene: TRBV28
CDR3aa: ASSLDTGRGEKLF

v_gene: TRBV6-5
CDR3aa: ASSPGQGVGELF

v_gene: TRBV5-1
CDR3aa: ASSLTGRDDGYT

v_gene: TRBV27
CDR3aa: ASRPTSGTTDTQY

v_gene: TRBV7-9
CDR3aa: ASSSGQPDGYT

v_gene: TRBV11-1
CDR3aa: ASSPRVEETQY

v_gene: TRBV30
CDR3aa: AWSRTGTISYNEQF

v_gene: TRBV28
CDR3aa: ASSPQAGVHEQY

v_gene: TRBV3-1
CDR3aa: ASSNRGSTRGYSNQPQH

v_gene: TRBV6-2/TRBV6-3
CDR3aa: ASRGDSEIAGELF

v_gene: TRBV20-1
CDR3aa: SASPSYEQY

v_gene: TRBV28
CDR3aa: ASIPGTGNFQPQH

v_gene: TRBV6-6
CDR3aa: ASRPLAGGRGYEQY

v_gene: TRBV28
CDR3aa: ASSLGRDPEAF

v_gene: TRBV24-1
CDR3aa: ATSDHSNQPQH

v_gene: TRBV14
CDR3aa: ASSPQGAGSAYEQY

v_gene: TRBV18
CDR3aa: ASSIGLALASWGELF

v_gene: TRBV12-5
CDR3aa: ASGLVGGLLYTEAF

v_gene: TRBV28
CDR3aa: ASVKREVTDTQY

v_gene: TRBV19
CDR3aa: ASSTSLGLNTEAF

v_gene: TRBV20-1
CDR3aa: SARDLGVEAEAF

v_gene: TRBV20-1
CDR3aa: SASRDYGYT

v_gene: TRBV4-1
CDR3aa: ASSQGTFGADGYT

v_gene: TRBV7-2
CDR3aa: ASTSMSGSGSPLH

v_gene: TRBV7-6
CDR3aa: ASSPSSLNTEAF

v_gene: TRBV7-9
CDR3aa: ASSLAGTALSNYGYT

v_gene: TRBV12-3/TRBV12-4
CDR3aa: ASSFRPGSGPQH

v_gene: TRBV20-1
CDR3aa: SARAATGGLDSNQPQH

v_gene: TRBV9
CDR3aa: ASSSSLAGGRTGELF

v_gene: TRBV20-1
CDR3aa: SVLAGGPGLETQY

v_gene: TRBV19
CDR3aa: ASSISDSYNEQF

v_gene: TRBV29-1
CDR3aa: SVETGRSSYNEQF

v_gene: TRBV4-2
CDR3aa: ASSQVRASGGNEKLF

v_gene: TRBV5-4
CDR3aa: ATAEATNEKLF

v_gene: TRBV5-6
CDR3aa: ASSLMGYGVEAF

v_gene: TRBV11-1
CDR3aa: ASSQGARGQPQH

v_gene: TRBV20-1
CDR3aa: SARAYNSPLH

v_gene: TRBV7-2
CDR3aa: ASSFTGTPNSGNTIY

v_gene: TRBV11-2
CDR3aa: ASSLPGQGNSPLH

v_gene: TRBV28
CDR3aa: ASRGQPKNTEAF

v_gene: TRBV2
CDR3aa: ASWRKGGTGELF

v_gene: TRBV28
CDR3aa: ASSLWGLTGDNQPQH

v_gene: TRBV7-3
CDR3aa: ASSYAGGPYEQF

v_gene: TRBV5-1
CDR3aa: ASSLTTGTTQETQY

v_gene: TRBV2
CDR3aa: ASSEELQPQH

v_gene: TRBV19
CDR3aa: ASSNPPGHRNEKLF

v_gene: TRBV10-2
CDR3aa: ASRNSGAAGELF

v_gene: TRBV27
CDR3aa: ASAGGGNEKLF

v_gene: TRBV27
CDR3aa: ASSLGIGNQPQH

v_gene: TRBV7-3
CDR3aa: ASSPTGTGDEQY

v_gene: TRBV2
CDR3aa: ASSENIQY

v_gene: TRBV20-1
CDR3aa: SAPGTSGLSYEQY